The source of this TCR beta chain is a study of blood T cells in healthy people across ages (dated by TCRdb to about 2015). For context, the study as a whole: In model experiments, template switching captured roughly one uniquely barcoded TCR beta cDNA molecule for every two T cells. To track age-related changes in TCR beta repertoire diversity, the study relied on deep sequencing normalized with unique cDNA molecular identifiers. The donors were split into four age groups: young (average about 15 years), middle-aged (roughly 39), aged (approximately 59) and long-lived (roughly 77). Donors of different ages were randomly distributed across sequencing lanes to avoid experimental bias. For two donors (one aged 18 to 30 and one aged 80 or older), the study analyzed two additional independent replicas of 1 million unique cDNA reads from the same blood draw.

As regards this clonotype: The target of this receptor is not known. No base qualities exist here, and no much larger clone lies one base off it.

Findings and caveats that apply to the study as a whole: As age increased, observed TCR beta diversity per million T cells dropped in a roughly linear way, and a significant reduction was already evident by age about 40. Since profiling was done on bulk unsorted PBMCs, naive and antigen-experienced compartments could not be conclusively compared. There was a strong correlation between observed TCR beta diversity and the percentage of naive T cells measured by flow cytometry. Estimates of total diversity from one million sequenced T cells were regarded as lower bounds and underestimates. Because the CMV infection status of the donors was unknown, age-related changes in expanded clonotypes may potentially have been confounded. Compared with the aged group, the long-lived group had more naive CD4+ T cells, fewer expanded clones and increased TCR diversity, suggesting age selection.

The donors were some 36 Caucasian individuals from Russia, aged roughly 6 to 100 years, who were systemically healthy. Ten milliliters of peripheral blood were collected from each donor into EDTA-treated Vacutainer tubes. Ficoll-Paque density-gradient centrifugation was used to isolate PBMCs, with at least 6 million obtained per sample. Total RNA, at least 5 micrograms per sample, was extracted from PBMCs with Trizol reagent. The percentages of naive CD45RAhigh/CD27high T cells were determined by flow cytometry on a PBMC aliquot from every donor. The trim is 5 bases for V and 14 bases for J, with a gap of 19 bases between the germline ends. Spanning cysteine to phenylalanine, the CDR3 consists of 13 amino acids. CDR3 DNA is the only sequence kept; it has 39 bases, read in frame from the first base. The germline V gene (reference sequence) provides CDR1 PRHDT and CDR2 FYEKMQ. The library was built by means of 5' RACE. The listed sequencing device is Illumina HiSeq 2500. A second roughly 6 to 12 cycle PCR used a sample-barcoded 5' primer and a J-beta primer mix. A unique molecular identifier was introduced onto each TCR beta cDNA molecule by a template-switch 5' adaptor carrying 12 random nucleotides. Each sample yielded at least 3 million CDR3-containing paired-end reads. First-strand cDNA was synthesized from all RNA with the Mint cDNA synthesis kit, primed by a TRBC-specific oligonucleotide. Following uracil-DNA glycosylase treatment, a first 18-cycle PCR with universal primers M1SS and BC2_uni_R was performed on all cDNA. Processing in the source paper ran as follows. For normalization, 1 million high-quality reads, each with a distinct molecular identifier, were randomly selected from each sample. Reads with shared molecular identifiers were discarded instead of being binned into consensus sequences. MiTCR, run with a Q25 quality threshold and the strictest error-elimination algorithm, handled CDR3 identification, clonotype clustering and error correction. Lower-bound total TCR beta diversity was estimated with a nonparametric unseen species model using Euler transformation. TCRdb passed the public sequencing reads through fastp at Q25 and MiXCR, retaining productive beta sequences. A single entry per CDR3 protein holds the most common genes and DNA from its merged rows. TCRdb, not the authors, supplied the V and J calls. The sample records approximately 900,000 distinct CDR3 sequences, around 46% of which are singletons. The ten largest clones capture over 10% of the sample.

The sequenced sample consisted of blood. This chain joins TRBV13 to TRBJ2-1; too little of a D gene remains to name it. This receptor was identified in a man aged 30 to 45 in good health. CDR3 protein: CASSEQTTPPKFF. The sequence in DNA is TGTGCCAGCAGCGAGCAAACCACGCCGCCGAAGTTCTTC.